This is a list of T cell receptor beta chains from one sample in a study of beta chain features in type 1 diabetes. Sequenced by immunoSEQ multiplex PCR; TCRdb stores in-frame clones only, minus some. In the table there are 200,000 to 250,000 clones, about a tenth of which are singletons. The sample taken for sequencing was central memory CD4+ T cells from blood. These receptors were collected from a man younger than 35 in good health. Each CDR3 is given with its conserved first and last residue. The D gene is left open where the match is weak.

TRBD2,TRBJ2-2,TRBV7-8,CASSARTSGSFSTGELFF
TRBD2,TRBJ2-1,TRBV29-1,CSVTGTSGGGGYNEQFF
-,TRBJ2-2,TRBV6-1,CASSERPGNTGELFF
TRBD1,TRBJ1-2,TRBV30,CASQRTGGAYGYTF
-,TRBJ2-3,TRBV27,CARRLVESPEDTQYF
-,TRBJ2-1,TRBV7-2,CASSFYANFDEQFF
-,TRBJ2-7,TRBV4-1,CASSQDDGGSYEQYF
-,TRBJ1-2,TRBV30,CAWSQQPGYGYTF
-,TRBJ2-1,TRBV5-5,CASSQDLGPYNEQFF
TRBD2,TRBJ2-2,TRBV23-1,CASSQSGLAGGYTGELFF
TRBD1,TRBJ1-1,TRBV29-1,CSGDRADTEAFF
TRBD1,TRBJ2-1,TRBV27,CASIGTGGIYNEQFF
-,TRBJ2-5,TRBV13,CASSSGPAGGTQYF
TRBD2,TRBJ2-3,TRBV7-8,CASSLALAATDTQYF
TRBD1,TRBJ1-2,TRBV7-9,CASSPDRGLGGYTF
-,TRBJ2-1,TRBV9,CASSVDRANEQFF
TRBD2,TRBJ2-1,TRBV6-5,CASTSSGDNEQFF
-,TRBJ2-5,TRBV6-5,CASSPRTAQETQYF
TRBD1,TRBJ2-2,TRBV19,CASRTGGLTGELFF
-,TRBJ1-4,TRBV28,CASSLAGREKLFF
TRBD1,TRBJ2-5,TRBV7-9,CASSLQGAQETQYF
-,TRBJ2-7,TRBV28,CASSSVPAGSSYEQYF
TRBD2,TRBJ2-1,TRBV5-4,CASSSPTGRGSYNEQFF
-,TRBJ2-7,TRBV18,CASSPQSDSYEQYF
-,TRBJ2-1,TRBV4-2,CASSPLTSSYNEQFF
TRBD2,TRBJ2-3,TRBV6-5,CASRRREGHDTQYF
TRBD2,TRBJ2-1,TRBV19,CASSHGLAGDDEQFF
-,TRBJ2-2,TRBV29-1,CSVELQPLTGELFF
TRBD2,TRBJ2-5,TRBV28,CASSLLLAGSQETQYF
TRBD2,TRBJ2-1,TRBV5-1,CASSLTSGAESSYNEQFF
-,TRBJ2-5,TRBV30,CAWSVGIQETQYF
-,TRBJ2-3,TRBV7-9,CASSLVGVSATDTQYF
-,TRBJ2-3,TRBV29-1,CSVTSADRDLDTQYF
-,TRBJ1-5,TRBV28,CASRRGRQPQHF
-,TRBJ1-3,TRBV30,CAWSAGFSGNTIYF
-,TRBJ2-2,TRBV18,CASSLLVLGELFF
-,TRBJ2-3,TRBV27,CASSLYLAGAISTDTQYF
-,TRBJ2-7,TRBV15,CATSRETRKYF
-,TRBJ2-3,TRBV2,CASSGYPDTQYF
-,TRBJ2-7,TRBV28,CATTLRGASRQYF
-,TRBJ2-7,TRBV7-9,CASSLVGTPRQYF
-,TRBJ1-1,TRBV29-1,CSVGEGETEAFF
-,TRBJ2-2,TRBV4-3,CASSQDRGTGELFF
-,TRBJ2-7,TRBV18,CASSRETGSSYEQYF
-,TRBJ2-7,TRBV5-1,CASSLSGPSYEQYF
-,TRBJ2-1,TRBV7-9,CASSRKLDSSYNEQFF
-,TRBJ2-7,TRBV29-1,CSVSLRDNYEQYF
-,TRBJ1-5,TRBV7-2,CASSLKGGNQPQHF
TRBD1,TRBJ2-1,TRBV7-2,CASTAGGGIYNEQFF
TRBD2,TRBJ2-1,TRBV28,CATKTSLAYNEQFF
-,TRBJ2-1,TRBV29-1,CSVSAGYNEQFF
-,TRBJ2-7,TRBV7-9,CASSRGQTYEQYF